This T cell receptor (beta chain) was identified during a study of shared T cell receptors in the human thymus. Germline CDR1 and CDR2: MNHEY and SVGAGI. This CDR3 comprises 13 residues. V lost 7 bases, J lost 4 bases, and 11 bases lay in between. Generated by immunoSEQ multiplex PCR, the TCRdb table keeps only in-frame clones and is missing some. This sample has 550,000 to 800,000 clones, with 75% to 90% found just once. These data are also associated with another study on human thymus T cells. That report notes: Obtained as resections during corrective heart surgery, the thymus tissue was then studied. What appeared biased in thymic and blood repertoires was the usage of V and J genes. Thymic TCR repertoires of unrelated people reportedly overlapped highly.

The rearrangement joins TRBV6-5 to TRBJ1-3, with D possibly matching TRBD1 (6 bases). The sample was thymocytes. The clonotype originates from a girl under three years old with a congenital heart defect. The CDR3 coding sequence is TGTGCCAGCAAGATGGGGGCGGGAAACACCATATATTTT. Residues: CASKMGAGNTIYF.